One and the same sample provided the 26 T cell receptor beta chains below, sequenced in a study of blood T cell repertoires in COVID-19. Assay: immunoSEQ multiplex PCR; the TCRdb copy retains only in-frame clones and omits some. The repertoire holds roughly 120,000 clones, with around 87% as singletons. Source material: peripheral blood. These receptors were taken from a man between 65 and 79 years old with active or convalescent COVID-19.

The chain uses TRBV30 and TRBJ1-5; D not resolved. This CDR3 spans 10 amino acids. V dropped 4 bases and J dropped 5 bases, with 3 bases sitting between them. In germline, CDR1 is GTSNPN, CDR2 SVGIG (reference sequence). CDR3 in DNA: TGTGCCTGGATAGATCAGCCCCAGCATTTT. Protein: CAWIDQPQHF.

The rearrangement uses TRBV5-1 and TRBJ1-2; no reliable D call. Germline-derived CDR1 and CDR2 are SGHRS and YFSETQ. V dropped 0 bases and J dropped 3 bases, with 6 bases sitting between them. The CDR3 consists of 13 residues. The CDR3 spells CASSLAPDYGYTF. In nucleotides, the CDR3 is TGCGCCAGCAGCTTGGCCCCAGACTATGGCTACACCTTC.

The V gene is TRBV28, the J gene TRBJ1-4; 8 bases fit TRBD1. The CDR3 contains 13 residues. Germline lookup yields CDR1 MDHEN and CDR2 SYDVKM. V was clipped by 7 bases and J by 4 bases; unmatched bases: 2. This chain's CDR3 is CASKQGDNEKLFF. For the CDR3, the DNA is TGTGCCAGCAAACAGGGGGATAATGAAAAACTGTTTTTT.

The chain couples TRBV28 to TRBJ1-2; D call uncertain. V was clipped by 2 bases and J by 8 bases, with 15 bases between them. The CDR3 length is 14 residues. Germline CDR1 reads MDHEN; CDR2 reads SYDVKM. The CDR3, as DNA: TGTGCCAGCAGTTTAGGGAGGGCAGGCGGCGGCTACACCTTC. The encoded protein is CASSLGRAGGGYTF.

This clone was detected once. V gene TRBV30 combines with J gene TRBJ1-5; TRBD1 matches at 10 bases. Per the germline V gene, CDR1 is GTSNPN and CDR2 is SVGIG (reference sequence). The CDR3 length is 15 residues. V trimming: 3 bases; J trimming: 2 bases; junction bases outside the gene matches: 4. CDR3 sequence (DNA): TGTGCCTGGAGAGGGACAGGGGCTCGCAATCAGCCCCAGCATTTT. It codes for CAWRGTGARNQPQHF. The full variable domain, rest sourced from reference TRBV30 and TRBJ1-5, is SQTIHQWPATLVQPVGSPLSLECTVEGTSNPNLYWYRQAAGRGLQLLFYSVGIGQISSEVPQNLSASRPQDRQFILSSKKLLLSDSGFYLCAWRGTGARNQPQHFGDGTRLSIL.

The rearrangement uses TRBV28 and TRBJ1-1; 7 nucleotides agree with TRBD1. Germline lookup yields CDR1 MDHEN and CDR2 SYDVKM. This CDR3 region has 14 residues. The junction had 8 bases not matched to a gene; V was cut back by 8 bases and J by 2 bases. CDR3 loop: CASYLGQFNTEAFF. Written as DNA, the CDR3 is TGTGCCAGCTACCTGGGACAGTTCAACACTGAAGCTTTCTTT.

The rearrangement joins TRBV11-2 to TRBJ2-6; D remains ambiguous. Germline-derived CDR1 and CDR2 are SGHAT and FQNNGV. V dropped 0 bases and J dropped 1 base, with 4 bases sitting between them. This CDR3 has 15 residues. CDR3 sequence (DNA): TGTGCCAGCAGCTTAGACGGGTCTGGGGCCAACGTCCTGACTTTC. The encoded protein is CASSLDGSGANVLTF.

The chain has TRBV28 and TRBJ2-4; tentatively, D is TRBD2 (6 bases). V lost 8 bases and J 8 bases, leaving 28 bases between the germline ends. Germline V lookup: CDR1 MDHEN, CDR2 SYDVKM. The CDR3 runs 17 residues. DNA of the CDR3: TGTGCCAGCTCCAGCTCGCCCGGGACTTCTCTCACAGACATTCAGTACTTC. It specifies CASSSSPGTSLTDIQYF.

This chain links TRBV4-1 with TRBJ1-2; TRBD1 is a possible D gene (5 bases). The CDR3 covers 16 residues. The V gene's germline CDR1 is MGHRA and CDR2 YSYEKL. V dropped 6 bases and J dropped 6 bases, with 23 bases sitting between them. DNA of the CDR3: TGCGCCAGCAGTCTCTCGCCGGGGGGGTTTGAGCATGGCTACACCTTC. The encoded protein is CASSLSPGGFEHGYTF.

This chain joins TRBV5-1 and TRBJ2-1; 12 bases are shared with TRBD2. The CDR3 loop spans 18 amino acids. The ends lost 0 bases at V and 6 bases at J; junction bases unmatched: 10. CDR1 and CDR2 from the germline V gene are SGHRS and YFSETQ. The CDR3 region has the DNA TGCGCCAGCAGCTTGGGACTAGCGGGAGTAAGGCGTCCCAATGAGCAGTTCTTC. Its translation is CASSLGLAGVRRPNEQFF.

This chain joins TRBV6-5 and TRBJ2-5; 7 nucleotides agree with TRBD2. V lost 6 bases to trimming and J lost 4 bases; unmatched junction nucleotides: 11. Germline V gene lookup returns CDR1 MNHEY and CDR2 SVGAGI. The CDR3 spans 15 residues. This CDR3 reads CASSQDLTGGETQYF. For the CDR3, the DNA is TGTGCCAGCAGCCAGGACTTAACGGGGGGAGAGACCCAGTACTTC.

The chain has TRBV5-1 and TRBJ2-6; D is undetermined. This CDR3 region has 16 residues. Per the germline V gene, CDR1 is SGHRS and CDR2 is YFSETQ. V lost 2 bases, J lost 4 bases, and 13 bases lay in between. The CDR3 loop is CASSFYPDAGANVLTF. CDR3 coding DNA: TGCGCCAGCAGCTTTTACCCAGATGCCGGGGCCAACGTCCTGACTTTC.

V and J are TRBV27 and TRBJ2-7, with 8 bases aligning to TRBD2. Germline V gene data show CDR1 as MNHEY and CDR2 as SMNVEV (reference sequence). This CDR3 has 15 residues. J lost 4 bases, V lost 1 base, and 6 bases had no gene match. The CDR3 reads CASSLFGGGKYEQYF. In DNA form, the CDR3 reads TGTGCCAGCAGTTTATTCGGGGGGGGAAAATACGAGCAGTACTTC.

The rearrangement links TRBV19 to TRBJ2-5; TRBD1 matches at 7 bases. CDR1 and CDR2 from the germline V gene are LNHDA and SQIVND (reference sequence). The length of the CDR3 is 16 residues. J was trimmed by 5 bases and V by 6 bases; bases with no gene match: 15. CDR3 sequence: CASRKGARGHGETQYF. The CDR3 DNA follows: TGTGCCAGTAGGAAGGGGGCGCGCGGACATGGGGAGACCCAGTACTTC.

The chain recombines TRBV10-3 with TRBJ2-7; a weak D match, TRBD2 (6 bases). The CDR3 sequence is 15 residues long. Trimming took off 11 bases at V and 0 bases at J, with 20 bases between the two ends. The V gene's germline CDR1 is ENHRY and CDR2 SYGVKD. CDR3 residues: CASQVGSGSSYEQYF. The CDR3 DNA reads TGTGCCTCCCAGGTGGGTAGCGGAAGCTCCTACGAGCAGTACTTC.

The chain joins TRBV3-1 (or the pseudogene TRBV3-2) to TRBJ2-2; a weak D match, TRBD2 (6 bases). V was pared by 2 bases and J by 0 bases, with 10 bases between. CDR1 and CDR2 from the germline V gene are LGHDT and YNNKEL (reference sequence). The CDR3 consists of 16 residues. The CDR3 protein is CASSQQAGPNTGELFF. The DNA of the CDR3 is TGTGCCAGCAGCCAACAAGCGGGCCCGAACACCGGGGAGCTGTTTTTT.

CDR3 protein: CASSPAGGEKLFF. CDR3 DNA sequence: TGTGCCAGCTCACCAGCGGGGGGCGAAAAACTGTTTTTT. The chain employs TRBV18 and TRBJ1-4, with TRBD1 as a possible D gene (6 bases). The CDR3 has 13 amino acids. Germline CDR1 is KGHSH and CDR2 is LQKENI. Trimming removed 2 bases from V and 8 bases from J, with 9 bases in between.

The chain recombines TRBV11-2 with TRBJ2-1, with D perhaps matching TRBD2 (5 bases). This CDR3 has 15 amino acids. The germline gives CDR1 SGHAT, CDR2 FQNNGV. The ends were cut back, 0 bases at V and 0 bases at J, with 6 bases in the middle. The DNA of the CDR3 is TGTGCCAGCAGCTTAGACGGGGTCTCCTACAATGAGCAGTTCTTC. Translated, it gives CASSLDGVSYNEQFF.

This chain joins TRBV28 and TRBJ1-5; 7 nucleotides match TRBD1. Germline lookup yields CDR1 MDHEN and CDR2 SYDVKM. The CDR3 extends over 17 amino acids. The V segment lost 6 bases and the J segment 6 bases; nucleotides outside the gene matches: 17. The CDR3 is CASSPRGGRLLRQPQHF. In DNA form, the CDR3 reads TGTGCCAGCAGCCCAAGAGGGGGCAGGCTCCTTCGTCAGCCCCAGCATTTT.

This rearrangement joins TRBV6-5 to TRBJ2-1, with TRBD2 matching over 11 bases. This CDR3 spans 15 amino acids. The V and J ends lost 7 bases and 8 bases, in that order; junction bases with no gene match: 10. Germline CDR1 and CDR2: MNHEY and SVGAGI. CDR3 nucleotides: TGTGCCAGCACCCGACGGACTAGCGGGTGGGATGAGCAGTTCTTC. Translating it yields CASTRRTSGWDEQFF.

J is TRBJ1-2 and V is TRBV4-2; 7 nucleotides align to TRBD1. CDR3 size: 14 residues. V trimming: 4 bases; J trimming: 6 bases; junction bases outside the gene matches: 8. Per germline, CDR1 LGHNA and CDR2 YNFKEQ. The CDR3 loop reads CASSPTDRADGYTF. CDR3 sequence (DNA): TGTGCCAGCAGCCCCACAGACAGGGCTGATGGCTACACCTTC.

V and J are TRBV11-2 and TRBJ2-7; 7 nucleotides agree with TRBD2. The germline gives CDR1 SGHAT, CDR2 FQNNGV. The V gene end was trimmed by 8 bases and the J gene end by 0 bases; junction bases not matched to a gene: 7. The CDR3 length is 14 residues. Here the CDR3 DNA reads TGTGCCAGCTCTGGAGCGGGATCCTCCTACGAGCAGTACTTC. It yields the protein CASSGAGSSYEQYF.

This chain links TRBV5-6 with TRBJ2-5; 7 bases map to TRBD1. V shed 4 bases and J 5 bases; nucleotides not matched to a gene: 8. The CDR3 is 14 residues long. Per germline, CDR1 SGHDT and CDR2 YYEEEE. CDR3 sequence reads: CASSARQGRETQYF. For the CDR3, the DNA is TGTGCCAGCAGCGCAAGACAGGGACGGGAGACCCAGTACTTC.

The V call is TRBV6-1, the J call TRBJ2-7; D uncertain. Germline lookup yields CDR1 MNHNS and CDR2 SASEGT. Trimming took 3 bases from V and 0 from J, leaving 12 bases between them. The CDR3 loop spans 15 amino acids. In DNA, the CDR3 is TGTGCCAGCAGTGAGGCGAGGAATCCCTCCTACGAGCAGTACTTC. It is translated as CASSEARNPSYEQYF.

The V and J genes are TRBV2 and TRBJ2-3; a weak D match, TRBD2 (5 bases). CDR1 and CDR2 (germline): SNHLY, FYNNEI. This CDR3 comprises 14 residues. V lost 5 bases and J 0 bases, leaving 9 bases between the germline ends. CDR3: CASSSGTSTDTQYF. The CDR3 DNA sequence: TGTGCCAGCAGTAGCGGAACTAGCACAGATACGCAGTATTTT. Complete variable domain (other parts from reference TRBV2 and TRBJ2-3): EPEVTQTPSHQVTQMGQEVILRCVPISNHLYFYWYRQILGQKVEFLVSFYNNEISEKSEIFDDQFSVERPDGSNFTLKIRSTKLEDSAMYFCASSSGTSTDTQYFGPGTRLTVL.

V and J are TRBV27 and TRBJ1-2; 7 bases line up with TRBD1. This CDR3 is built from 17 residues. The V segment lost 5 bases and the J segment 2 bases; nucleotides outside the gene matches: 14. CDR1 and CDR2 (germline): MNHEY, SMNVEV (reference sequence). The DNA of the CDR3 is TGTGCCAGCAGTCACTATGCCGGGACAGACTCAAACTATGGCTACACCTTC. Protein product: CASSHYAGTDSNYGYTF.